These 3 T cell receptor beta chains originate from one sample sequenced in a study of cytomegalovirus exposure and HLA in healthy donors (dated by TCRdb to 2016 to 2017). The protocol used for the library was the immunoSEQ multiplex PCR assay. For the multiplex PCR, a mixture combining 60 forward primers for TCR Vbeta segments and 13 reverse primers for TCR Jbeta segments was used. TCRdb took this table from immuneACCESS and kept in-frame rearrangements with V and J called. Such tables lack part of the clones; where checked against another copy, unresolved V genes explain under half of the gap, and the rest is unexplained. This sample lists about 120,000 clones; approximately 83% were detected once. The biggest ten clones account for around 2.6% of the sample. Input material: PBMCs. The receptors here all came from a woman aged 18 to 35 in good health and CMV-seronegative.

The chain recombines TRBV10-2 with TRBJ1-5; no firm D call. Germline V CDR1 and CDR2: WSHSY, SAAADI. This CDR3 region has 14 residues. V was shortened by 1 base and J by 4 bases, with 8 bases between the two germline ends. CDR3 in DNA: TGCGCCAGCAGTGAGTGGGCCGCAAATCAGCCCCAGCATTTT. Its protein is CASSEWAANQPQHF.

The rearrangement links TRBV6-5 to TRBJ2-6, with 8 nucleotides matching TRBD2. This CDR3 region has 15 residues. Germline lookup yields CDR1 MNHEY and CDR2 SVGAGI. V trimming: 6 bases; J trimming: 3 bases; junction bases outside the gene matches: 4. The CDR3 reads CASRPAGGGANVLTF. CDR3 in DNA: TGTGCCAGCAGACCCGCGGGGGGTGGGGCCAACGTCCTGACTTTC.

This chain joins TRBV5-8 and TRBJ1-4; perhaps TRBD1 as D (5 bases). Germline V gene data show CDR1 as SGHTS and CDR2 as YDEGEE. This CDR3 is 17 amino acids long. V dropped 4 bases and J dropped 1 base, with 17 bases sitting between them. This chain's CDR3 is CASSQAFAGGTNEKLFF. CDR3 coding DNA: TGTGCCAGCAGCCAAGCCTTCGCGGGGGGAACTAATGAAAAACTGTTTTTT.